A single sample gave rise to the 25 T cell receptor beta chains below, sequenced in a study of cytomegalovirus exposure and HLA in healthy donors. 13 Jbeta primers and 60 Vbeta primers were used for the PCR. Produced via immunoSEQ multiplex PCR; TCRdb's table is partial and in-frame only. Here the sample spans 68,000 or so clones, 70% to 90% being singletons. The sample was PBMCs. The receptors come from a human donor in good health.

This rearrangement joins TRBV7-2 to TRBJ2-1, with D perhaps TRBD2 (7 bases). CDR3 length equals 14 residues. Trimming took 6 bases from V and 6 from J, leaving 15 bases between them. Germline V CDR1 and CDR2: SGHTA, FQGNSA. DNA for the CDR3: TGTGCCAGCAGTCAGTCGGGGGGCCCCAATGAGCAGTTCTTC. Protein sequence: CASSQSGGPNEQFF.

This clone has a handful of counts. The rearrangement uses TRBV6-5 and TRBJ2-4; perhaps TRBD1 as D (6 bases). Germline lookup yields CDR1 MNHEY and CDR2 SVGAGI. CDR3 length equals 13 residues. In DNA, the CDR3 is TGTTCCTCAAGCCAGGGGATCAAAAACATTCAGTACTTC. This codes for CSSSQGIKNIQYF.

This clone was observed a handful of times. V gene TRBV6-4 combines with J gene TRBJ2-3, with D possibly being TRBD2 (6 bases). Germline V lookup: CDR1 MRHNA, CDR2 SNTAGT. This CDR3 has 14 residues. V lost 3 bases, J lost 5 bases, and 12 bases lay in between. The CDR3 DNA sequence: TGTGCCAGCAGTGAAAGGCGGGGAGGAGATACGCAGTATTTT. It codes for CASSERRGGDTQYF.

The chain's CDR3 is CASSPRAGRTYNEQFF. The CDR3 DNA is TGTGCCAGCAGCCCACGGGCAGGGAGGACCTACAATGAGCAGTTCTTC. This chain links TRBV11-2 with TRBJ2-1, with D possibly TRBD2 on 6 matching bases. Germline assignment: CDR1 SGHAT and CDR2 FQNNGV. The CDR3 spans 16 residues. Trimming removed 5 bases at V and 2 bases at J, with 16 bases between.

The V call is TRBV5-4, the J call TRBJ2-3; perhaps TRBD1 as D (6 bases). This CDR3 contains 15 residues. Trimming stripped 2 bases from V and 3 bases from J, with 13 bases between. CDR1 and CDR2 (germline): SGHNT, YYREEE (reference sequence). CDR3 coding DNA: TGTGCCAGCAGCTTCGGACAGCAGGGGACAGATACGCAGTATTTT. Protein sequence: CASSFGQQGTDTQYF.

The chain joins TRBV18 to TRBJ1-6, with D hard to call. Deletions cut 3 bases from V and 10 bases from J, with 13 bases between. Germline V lookup: CDR1 KGHSH, CDR2 LQKENI. CDR3 length: 14 residues. CDR3: CASSPGAEKSPLHF. In DNA, the CDR3 is TGTGCCAGCTCACCCGGAGCAGAGAAATCACCCCTCCACTTT.

The chain has TRBV9 and TRBJ2-5; 7 nucleotides match TRBD2. V shed 4 bases and J 5 bases; nucleotides not matched to a gene: 8. The CDR3 has 14 amino acids. Looked up from germline, CDR1 is SGDLS and CDR2 is YYNGEE. CDR3 residues: CASSPASGRETQYF. Written as DNA, the CDR3 is TGTGCCAGCAGCCCCGCTAGCGGACGCGAGACCCAGTACTTC.

The CDR3 nucleotides read TGTGCCAGTAGTCCAGGACAGGGCTCGGATCAGCCCCAGCATTTT. The encoded protein is CASSPGQGSDQPQHF. This rearrangement joins TRBV19 to TRBJ1-5; 8 nucleotides agree with TRBD1. The CDR3 runs 15 residues. CDR1 is LNHDA, CDR2 SQIVND, per germline (reference sequence). V lost 5 bases and J lost 5; bases outside the gene matches: 8.

V is TRBV18 and J is TRBJ2-3; 10 nucleotides agree with TRBD2. Unmatched junction bases numbered 8, after V lost 3 bases and J lost 2 bases. The CDR3 is 17 residues long. Germline V gene data show CDR1 as KGHSH and CDR2 as LQKENI. CDR3 nucleotides: TGTGCCAGCTCACCCCAGAGCGGGGGGGCCCTCACAGATACGCAGTATTTT. The encoded protein is CASSPQSGGALTDTQYF.

J is TRBJ2-1 and V is TRBV7-7, with D perhaps matching TRBD1 (8 bases). Trimming took 2 bases from V and 9 from J, leaving 14 bases between them. This CDR3 is built from 14 residues. CDR1 and CDR2 from the germline V gene are SSHAT and FNYEAQ (reference sequence). CDR3 protein: CASSLQGAGVEQFF. DNA for the CDR3: TGTGCCAGCAGCTTACAGGGGGCGGGGGTTGAGCAGTTCTTC.

This chain links TRBV7-9 with TRBJ2-7; 9 bases map to TRBD1. The trim removed 4 bases at V and 3 bases at J, leaving 7 bases unmatched. Germline CDR1 is SEHNR and CDR2 is FQNEAQ (reference sequence). The CDR3 loop spans 15 amino acids. Written as DNA, the CDR3 is TGTGCCAGCAGCTCCCGGGACAGGGCACTCTACGAGCAGTACTTC. It translates to CASSSRDRALYEQYF.

V is TRBV7-6 and J is TRBJ2-1; D is perhaps TRBD2 (5 bases). CDR1 and CDR2 (germline): SGHVS, FNYEAQ. CDR3 length: 16 amino acids. With 7 bases removed from V and 0 bases from J, the gap between germline ends came to 16 bases. As DNA, the CDR3 is TGTGCCAGCACTCGAGACCGAGGGAGCTCCTACAATGAGCAGTTCTTC. Its translation: CASTRDRGSSYNEQFF.

The chain carries TRBV13 and TRBJ2-7, with D possibly matching TRBD2 (5 bases). This CDR3 has 14 amino acids. V dropped 3 bases and J dropped 0 bases, with 9 bases sitting between them. Germline loops: CDR1 PRHDT, CDR2 FYEKMQ (reference sequence). The chain's CDR3 is CASSFSDLSYEQYF. CDR3 DNA sequence: TGTGCCAGCAGCTTTAGCGACCTCTCCTACGAGCAGTACTTC.

As regards this clone: Its ends do not fully match the called genes, so a read error is possible. This sequence joins TRBV7-7 and TRBJ2-1; D is unresolved. CDR3 length: 15 amino acids. Germline V lookup: CDR1 SSHAT, CDR2 FNYEAQ (reference sequence). For the CDR3, the DNA is TGTGCTAGCAGCTTAACCCTCATAGCCTACAATGAGCAGTTCTTC. Protein: CASSLTLIAYNEQFF.

The CDR3 nucleotides read TGCGCCAGCAGCCTTGGACAGGGGCCAGATACGCAGTATTTT. Amino acid sequence: CASSLGQGPDTQYF. The chain uses TRBV5-1 and TRBJ2-3, with 9 bases aligning to TRBD1. The CDR3 has 14 residues. V lost 4 bases to trimming and J lost 4 bases; unmatched junction nucleotides: 4. From germline, CDR1 is SGHRS and CDR2 YFSETQ.

This chain joins TRBV5-1 and TRBJ2-2; 10 positions agree with TRBD1. CDR1 and CDR2 (germline): SGHRS, YFSETQ. The CDR3 contains 16 residues. Losses at the gene ends were 4 bases for V and 4 bases for J; bases not matched to a gene: 7. The CDR3 coding sequence is TGCGCCAGCAGCACAATAGGGACAGGGGTCACCGGGGAGCTGTTTTTT. This codes for CASSTIGTGVTGELFF.

This chain uses TRBV28 with TRBJ1-2, with D possibly TRBD1 on 5 matching bases. The CDR3 totals 12 residues. From germline, CDR1 is MDHEN and CDR2 SYDVKM. V lost 8 bases, J lost 7 bases, and 14 bases lay in between. The CDR3 DNA reads as TGTGCCAGCGGGTCGGGGGATTGTGGCTACACCTTC. Translation gives CASGSGDCGYTF.

The gene calls are TRBV19 and TRBJ2-1; 11 bases are a match to TRBD1. Germline V lookup: CDR1 LNHDA, CDR2 SQIVND (reference sequence). CDR3 length: 15 amino acids. J was trimmed by 4 bases and V by 7 bases; bases with no gene match: 6. The CDR3 nucleotides are TGTGCCAGTACCCCGGGACAGGGGGGATACAATGAGCAGTTCTTC. Protein sequence: CASTPGQGGYNEQFF.

The chain combines TRBV5-5 with TRBJ1-2; 7 bases are a match to TRBD1. The CDR3 length is 14 residues. Germline CDR1 is SGHKS and CDR2 is YYEKEE (reference sequence). V trimming: 3 bases; J trimming: 8 bases; junction bases outside the gene matches: 10. The CDR3 DNA is TGTGCCAGCAGCTACCCAGGGGGGAGTTACGGCTACACCTTC. It codes for CASSYPGGSYGYTF.

The chain employs TRBV4-3 and TRBJ2-3; D is unresolved. CDR1 LGHNA and CDR2 YSLEER come from the germline V gene. The germline V and J ends were trimmed by 0 bases and 1 base, with 5 bases remaining between them. This CDR3 contains 14 residues. The CDR3 bases are TGCGCCAGCAGCCAAGATCCAGGCACAGATACGCAGTATTTT. It specifies CASSQDPGTDTQYF.

The rearrangement joins TRBV6-6 to TRBJ1-3; TRBD1 agrees at 7 bases. Germline-derived CDR1 and CDR2 are MNHNY and SVGAGI (reference sequence). The junction had 2 bases not matched to a gene; V was cut back by 2 bases and J by 1 base. This CDR3 contains 15 residues. The CDR3 DNA is TGTGCCAGCAGTTACAAACAGGGGTCTGGAAACACCATATATTTT. Translating it yields CASSYKQGSGNTIYF.

The J gene is TRBJ1-2, the V gene TRBV28; 9 bases match TRBD1. CDR1 is MDHEN, CDR2 SYDVKM, per germline. V lost 6 bases and J lost 4; bases outside the gene matches: 9. The CDR3 contains 15 residues. The CDR3 region is CASSSGQGLSYGYTF. CDR3 nucleotide sequence: TGTGCCAGCAGCTCTGGACAGGGGCTGAGCTATGGCTACACCTTC.

This clone was detected a few times. This chain connects TRBV7-3 to TRBJ1-5; a weak D match, TRBD1 (5 bases). V shed 5 bases and J shed 4 bases, with 12 bases lying between them. This CDR3 comprises 14 residues. Per germline, CDR1 SGHTA and CDR2 FQGTGA. CDR3 in amino acids: CASSPSGGNQPQHF. CDR3 coding DNA: TGTGCCAGCAGCCCCTCGGGGGGTAATCAGCCCCAGCATTTT.

The chain links TRBV29-1 to TRBJ2-7; TRBD2 matches at 8 bases. V shed 7 bases and J 5 bases; nucleotides not matched to a gene: 4. Germline CDR1 is SQVTM and CDR2 is ANQGSEA. The CDR3 covers 11 residues. The CDR3, as DNA: TGCAGCGCCCGGGGGGGGGACGAGCAGTACTTC. Translated, it gives CSARGGDEQYF.

This chain connects TRBV5-1 to TRBJ1-5; D not certain. CDR1 and CDR2 (germline): SGHRS, YFSETQ. The V end was cut by 3 bases, the J end by 2 bases, with 18 bases between. CDR3 size: 17 residues. The chain's CDR3 is CASSWGFDTGGNQPQHF. The CDR3 DNA follows: TGCGCCAGCAGCTGGGGATTTGACACCGGGGGCAATCAGCCCCAGCATTTT.